Listed below are T cell receptor beta chains from one sample, sequenced in a study of control samples from healthy donors and cancer patients. Only in-frame clones appear in the TCRdb table, and some are missing; sequencing was by immunoSEQ multiplex PCR. The table includes 150,000 to 200,000 clones, roughly nine tenths detected once. Material for sequencing was blood. These receptors were obtained from a woman aged 25 to 39 in good health. CDR3s include the opening cysteine and the closing phenylalanine or tryptophan. Each record gives: V gene, clone size, J gene, D gene, CDR3 DNA, CDR3 protein. A D gene is named only where the DNA matches it firmly. Clone size appears in some rows only: once, few, many, or a class for an expanded clone.

V gene: TRBV11-2
clone size: NA
J gene: TRBJ1-2
D gene: NA
CDR3 DNA: TGTGCCAGCAGCTTAGACGGCAACTATGGCTACACCTTC
CDR3 protein: CASSLDGNYGYTF

V gene: TRBV11-3
clone size: NA
J gene: TRBJ2-7
D gene: TRBD1
CDR3 DNA: TGTGCCAGCAGCTTAGATTCAGGGGGCTACGAGCAGTACTTC
CDR3 protein: CASSLDSGGYEQYF

V gene: TRBV18
clone size: once
J gene: TRBJ2-3
D gene: NA
CDR3 DNA: TGTGCCAGCTCACGACTAGAGACAGATACGCAGTATTTT
CDR3 protein: CASSRLETDTQYF

V gene: TRBV5-6
clone size: NA
J gene: TRBJ2-7
D gene: NA
CDR3 DNA: TGTGCCAGCAGCCCCGGACTGAGCTCCTACGAGCAGTACTTC
CDR3 protein: CASSPGLSSYEQYF

V gene: TRBV13
clone size: NA
J gene: TRBJ2-7
D gene: TRBD1
CDR3 DNA: TGTGCCAGCATCCGACGGGGACAGGGGCACTACGAGCAGTACTTC
CDR3 protein: CASIRRGQGHYEQYF

V gene: TRBV6-1
clone size: NA
J gene: TRBJ1-4
D gene: NA
CDR3 DNA: TGTGCCAGCAGTGAACTGGGGGCCGGTAATGAAAAACTGTTTTTT
CDR3 protein: CASSELGAGNEKLFF

V gene: TRBV12-3/TRBV12-4
clone size: NA
J gene: TRBJ2-3
D gene: TRBD1
CDR3 DNA: TGTGCCAGCAGGGGACAGGGTACAGATACGCAGTATTTT
CDR3 protein: CASRGQGTDTQYF

V gene: TRBV29-1
clone size: NA
J gene: TRBJ2-2
D gene: NA
CDR3 DNA: TGCAGCGTTGGATCGAACACCGGGGAGCTGTTTTTT
CDR3 protein: CSVGSNTGELFF

V gene: TRBV28
clone size: NA
J gene: TRBJ2-7
D gene: NA
CDR3 DNA: TGTGCCAGCAGTTTACGGCAGTACGAGCAGTACTTC
CDR3 protein: CASSLRQYEQYF

V gene: TRBV27
clone size: NA
J gene: TRBJ1-6
D gene: TRBD1
CDR3 DNA: TGTGCCAGCAGAGGACAGGGGAATTCACCCCTCCACTTT
CDR3 protein: CASRGQGNSPLHF

V gene: TRBV27
clone size: NA
J gene: TRBJ1-5
D gene: NA
CDR3 DNA: TGTGCCAGCAGTTTATGGGGGGGGCAGCCCCAGCATTTT
CDR3 protein: CASSLWGGQPQHF

V gene: TRBV7-9
clone size: NA
J gene: TRBJ2-7
D gene: NA
CDR3 DNA: TGTGCCAGCAGCGTGACAGGGAGGTACGAGCAGTACTTC
CDR3 protein: CASSVTGRYEQYF

V gene: TRBV19
clone size: NA
J gene: TRBJ1-5
D gene: TRBD1
CDR3 DNA: TGTGCCAGTATCACGGACAGGGGGCTTCAGCCCCAGCATTTT
CDR3 protein: CASITDRGLQPQHF

V gene: TRBV28
clone size: NA
J gene: TRBJ2-1
D gene: TRBD2
CDR3 DNA: TGTGCCAGCAGTTTAGCGGGAGGGCTCTTTGAGCAGTTCTTC
CDR3 protein: CASSLAGGLFEQFF

V gene: TRBV29-1
clone size: NA
J gene: TRBJ2-2
D gene: NA
CDR3 DNA: TGCAGCGTGGGTAACACCGGGGAGCTGTTTTTT
CDR3 protein: CSVGNTGELFF

V gene: TRBV2
clone size: NA
J gene: TRBJ1-1
D gene: NA
CDR3 DNA: TGTGCCAGCAGGGTGAACACTGAAGCTTTCTTT
CDR3 protein: CASRVNTEAFF

V gene: TRBV14
clone size: NA
J gene: TRBJ2-1
D gene: TRBD2
CDR3 DNA: TGTGCCAGCAGCCGATGGACTAGCGGGAGGAATGAGCAGTTCTTC
CDR3 protein: CASSRWTSGRNEQFF

V gene: TRBV6-5
clone size: NA
J gene: TRBJ1-1
D gene: NA
CDR3 DNA: TGTGCCAGCAGTTACATGGTTTCCACTGAAGCTTTCTTT
CDR3 protein: CASSYMVSTEAFF

V gene: TRBV6-2/TRBV6-3
clone size: few
J gene: TRBJ2-3
D gene: TRBD2
CDR3 DNA: TGTGCCAGCAGCACCGGACTAGCGAGCACAGATACGCAGTATTTT
CDR3 protein: CASSTGLASTDTQYF

V gene: TRBV15
clone size: NA
J gene: TRBJ1-5
D gene: NA
CDR3 DNA: TGTGCCACCAGCAGACAGAAGGATCAGCCCCAGCATTTT
CDR3 protein: CATSRQKDQPQHF

V gene: TRBV10-1
clone size: NA
J gene: TRBJ2-7
D gene: NA
CDR3 DNA: TGCGCCAGCAGTGACCCGGGCTACGAGCAGTACTTC
CDR3 protein: CASSDPGYEQYF

V gene: TRBV11-2
clone size: NA
J gene: TRBJ2-2
D gene: NA
CDR3 DNA: TGTGCCAGCAGCTTCAGGTCGACCCCCAACACCGGGGAGCTGTTTTTT
CDR3 protein: CASSFRSTPNTGELFF

V gene: TRBV2
clone size: NA
J gene: TRBJ2-7
D gene: TRBD2
CDR3 DNA: TGTGCCAGCAGTGCCCCCCGGACTAGCGGGGCAACTTACGAGCAGTACTTC
CDR3 protein: CASSAPRTSGATYEQYF

V gene: TRBV6-2/TRBV6-3
clone size: NA
J gene: TRBJ2-2
D gene: NA
CDR3 DNA: TGTGCCAGCAGTGTGGCCGGGGAGCTGTTTTTT
CDR3 protein: CASSVAGELFF

V gene: TRBV2
clone size: NA
J gene: TRBJ1-4
D gene: NA
CDR3 DNA: TGTGCCAGCAGTGAAGCGAGTTGGGAAAAACTGTTTTTT
CDR3 protein: CASSEASWEKLFF

V gene: TRBV5-4
clone size: NA
J gene: TRBJ2-1
D gene: TRBD2
CDR3 DNA: TGTGCCAGCAGCTGGGGACTAGCGGGGGGGCCATACAATGAGCAGTTCTTC
CDR3 protein: CASSWGLAGGPYNEQFF

V gene: TRBV7-9
clone size: NA
J gene: TRBJ1-2
D gene: NA
CDR3 DNA: TGTGCCAGCAGCTCCAGGGACGGCTACACCTTC
CDR3 protein: CASSSRDGYTF

V gene: TRBV27
clone size: NA
J gene: TRBJ1-6
D gene: NA
CDR3 DNA: TGTGCCAGCAGGGGAGGGGGAGGGTCACCCCTCCACTTT
CDR3 protein: CASRGGGGSPLHF

V gene: TRBV29-1
clone size: NA
J gene: TRBJ2-7
D gene: TRBD2
CDR3 DNA: TGCAGCGTTGGCCCCGGGGTAGCGGGCCACGAGCAGTACTTC
CDR3 protein: CSVGPGVAGHEQYF

V gene: TRBV15
clone size: NA
J gene: TRBJ1-6
D gene: TRBD1
CDR3 DNA: TGTGCCACCAGCAGGGCCAGAACCGGGACAGCTAATTCACCCCTCCACTTT
CDR3 protein: CATSRARTGTANSPLHF

V gene: TRBV5-1
clone size: NA
J gene: TRBJ2-1
D gene: TRBD2
CDR3 DNA: TGCGCCAGCAGCTTGGCTAGCGGGATCTACTTTGAGCAGTTCTTC
CDR3 protein: CASSLASGIYFEQFF

V gene: TRBV27
clone size: NA
J gene: TRBJ2-1
D gene: TRBD2
CDR3 DNA: TGTGCCAGCAGTTCCACTAGCGGAGCCTACAATGAGCAGTTCTTC
CDR3 protein: CASSSTSGAYNEQFF

V gene: TRBV28
clone size: NA
J gene: TRBJ2-1
D gene: TRBD2
CDR3 DNA: TGTGCCAGCAGTCTAGCGGGAGGGACCTACAATGAGCAGTTCTTC
CDR3 protein: CASSLAGGTYNEQFF

V gene: TRBV27
clone size: NA
J gene: TRBJ1-2
D gene: TRBD1
CDR3 DNA: TGTGCCAGCAGTTTATTAGGGGGCGCAAACTATGGCTACACCTTC
CDR3 protein: CASSLLGGANYGYTF

V gene: TRBV27
clone size: once
J gene: TRBJ2-3
D gene: NA
CDR3 DNA: TGTGCCAGCAGTTTATCGCACCCTAGCACAGATACGCAGTATTTT
CDR3 protein: CASSLSHPSTDTQYF

V gene: TRBV20-1
clone size: many
J gene: TRBJ2-7
D gene: NA
CDR3 DNA: TGCAGTGCTAGAGGAGACTACGAGCAGTACTTC
CDR3 protein: CSARGDYEQYF

V gene: TRBV7-9
clone size: NA
J gene: TRBJ2-7
D gene: NA
CDR3 DNA: TGTGCCAGCAGCCCGCGGGACGGCTCCTACGAGCAGTACTTC
CDR3 protein: CASSPRDGSYEQYF